This T cell receptor beta chain was captured by sequencing in a study of OX40 agonist ivuxolimab in advanced cancers. Whole-study context: Patients were dosed with the agonistic anti-OX40 (CD134) antibody ivuxolimab.

Study results and caveats: The CD4+ and CD8+ T cells in the blood had expanded clonally by week 6 at 0.1 to 3.0 mg/kg.

TCRdb's table, derived via immunoSEQ multiplex PCR, lists solely in-frame clones and lacks some. The sample lists some 90,000 clones, more than 85% occurring once. Comments on this clone: Its antigen is not known.

Germline V gene sequence: CDR1 LNHDA, CDR2 SQIVND (reference sequence). Trimming removed 5 bases from V and 4 bases from J, with 8 bases in between. CDR3 length equals 12 residues. With baseline, cycle 4 day 1, and cycle 7 day 1 as timepoints, blood was sampled. This TCR derives from an adult with an advanced solid tumor such as melanoma, head and neck, liver or kidney cancer. This material consisted of CD4+ or CD8+ T cells sorted from blood, taken in a trial of the OX40 agonist ivuxolimab. V and J are TRBV19 and TRBJ1-1; D is undetermined. The CDR3 here is CASSSVATEAFF. In DNA form, the CDR3 reads TGTGCCAGTAGTTCGGTCGCCACTGAAGCTTTCTTT.